This T cell receptor beta chain was documented in a study of cytomegalovirus exposure and HLA in healthy donors (dated by TCRdb to about 2017). Context from the whole study: An earlier analysis of several hundred of the donors reported 276 Gb of sequence data and 117 million unique TCR beta sequences obtained from around 190 million T cells. An early release covering roughly 600 HLA-typed donors comprised approximately 300 gigabases of sequencing data and 65 million to 100 million unique TCR sequences. Of the roughly 400 genotyped donors, 81% were placed in the genetic ancestry cluster associated with self-reported Caucasian donors. The study was designed to test whether signatures of past pathogen exposure could be identified by cataloging public T cell receptors. Using immunosequencing, the study profiled T cell repertoires from around 670 subjects and related those repertoires to cytomegalovirus serostatus. A separate validation cohort of about 110 different subjects was used in addition to the approximately 700-subject first cohort. To predict cytomegalovirus infection status, the study combined high-throughput TCR immunosequencing, statistical association of individual TCRs with disease status, and machine learning. A later analysis re-analyzed previously published TCR beta repertoires from 650 to 800 donors and added high-resolution HLA genotyping to study TCR occurrence patterns. In the later analysis, no new phenotypic data were used to find candidate immune exposures; instead, reliance was placed on TCR beta sequences and their occurrence across donors. An earlier analysis of 587 of the donors used high-throughput TCR beta sequencing to judge whether each TCR beta V gene segment behaved as functional or pseudogenic. Alongside the repertoire data, information on donor age, sex, ethnicity and CMV serostatus was compiled. Genome-wide SNP genotypes for about 60% of the roughly 700 donors were used in a later genetic analysis, which treated that subset as a discovery cohort. Every discovery cohort repertoire had been produced on one sequencing platform. HLA typing included class I and class II loci at four-digit resolution. The number of typed donors differed by locus: roughly 629-630 for A, B, C, DRB1 and DQB1; approximately 520 for DQA1; around 580 for DPA1; and around 470 for DPB1. Roughly five DR-DQ haplotypes were treated as single units for association and clustering because of strong linkage in the cohort. Among over 350 genotyped donors of the cohort, an average of about 240,000 unique TCR beta nucleotide sequences were sequenced per donor, around 18% of them non-productive. Results and caveats for the whole study, not just this receptor: This cohort had only TCR beta chains sequenced, and the lack of alpha or paired-chain data limited which features could be detected. A total of around 150 TCR beta chains were listed by the study as associated with cytomegalovirus. A further reported finding was that TCR beta sequences accurately predicted the HLA-A and HLA-B alleles for most subjects in the first cohort. Several of the top co-occurrence clusters appeared to be linked to parvovirus B19, influenza, CMV and Epstein-Barr virus, according to a later analysis. The classifier was reported to diagnose cytomegalovirus status with high specificity and sensitivity in both the original cohort and the validation cohort. A cluster of highly shared sequence variants was judged likely to be a technical artifact of the sequencing pipeline. When HLA alleles, especially DR and DQ, strongly co-occurred, attributing TCR associations to individual alleles was difficult. A later analysis found that TCR association rates varied across HLA loci, with DRB1 alleles showing the most associated TCRs and HLA-C alleles the fewest. Broadly in line with IMGT annotations, most TCR beta V segments showed up in productive rearrangements about 90% or about 30% of the time in an earlier analysis of 587 of the donors. V-gene and J-gene trimming of TCR beta chains was associated with a missense DCLRE1C variant in a later genetic analysis, and the association was replicated in an independent cohort. In a later analysis, HLA-associated TCR beta chains showed more clonal expansion and lower generation probabilities than non-associated chains that were equally common. Because HLA typing was missing for some donors at each locus, association tests included only the typed subset. The only immune exposure information available for the cohort was CMV serostatus. Specific HLA alleles were associated with about 17,000 TCR beta sequences at a false discovery rate of 0.05 in a later analysis. In vitro tests confirmed that a few of the cytomegalovirus-associated TCR beta chains recognize cytomegalovirus antigens. A later genetic analysis reported fewer N-insertions in productive TCRs among donors in an Asian-associated ancestry cluster than the approximately 670-donor mean. Across donors, most TCR sequences were observed very rarely, whereas some public TCRs were present in many individuals. Correlated functional status among segregating V segments might reflect linkage disequilibrium, but an unknown experimental factor could not be ruled out. Sequencing depth was assumed to be roughly uniform across donors in the presence/absence analyses, though that assumption may not hold. Some IMGT-functional V segments, including TRBV6-2 and TRBV6-3, could not be told apart with the 87-base-pair reads, so those segments were excluded. It was suggested by the authors that the approach could potentially be generalized to other disease states and immunological phenotypes. The earlier analysis of about 600 of the donors excluded about 16 rarely observed V segments, including chromosome 9 orphons, because counts were too low. In a later analysis, most CMV-associated TCR beta chains were found to appear HLA-restricted, with HLA associations seemingly driven largely by CMV exposure.

From the germline V gene, CDR1 is LGHNA and CDR2 is YSLEER. The junction shows trimming of 1 base on V and 3 bases on J, and the gene matches do not reach 8 bases of it. The CDR3, from cysteine to phenylalanine, totals 16 residues. Here the CDR3 DNA is all that survives: 48 bases in frame from base 1. The method was the immunoSEQ multiplex PCR assay. For the multiplex PCR, a mixture combining 60 forward primers for TCR Vbeta segments and 13 reverse primers for TCR Jbeta segments was used. The CDR3 region of rearranged TCR beta genes was amplified from genomic DNA by a multiplex PCR assay. On the Illumina HiSeq System, the amplified TCR beta libraries were sequenced as 87-base-pair reads. The original methods were these. Across the 600 to 700 repertoires, a later analysis counted some 80 million unique TCR beta chains, 9 million to 14 million of which were shared by at least two donors. Raw reads were error-corrected and collapsed into unique sequences by a nearest-neighbor algorithm in which closely related sequences were merged to remove PCR and sequencing errors. To assign V, D and J gene segments, CDR3 sequences were aligned to IMGT reference sequences. For a sequence to be retained, at least a six-nucleotide match to both a V gene segment and a J gene segment was required. A rearrangement was called productive if the CDR3 had no stop codons and remained in frame with V and J, and every other rearrangement was called non-productive. CDR3 was defined by IMGT convention, running from the second conserved V-encoded cysteine to the conserved J-encoded phenylalanine. The earlier analysis of 500 to 750 of the donors excluded any sequence lacking an unambiguous match to a single V gene segment. An earlier analysis of 450 to 650 of the donors called V segments functional above 56.7% productive rearrangements and segregating when the between-donor standard deviation exceeded 5%. A statistical classification framework was built to diagnose cytomegalovirus status from the catalog of TCR beta chain sequences. In a later analysis, TCR nucleotide sequences were compared against IMGT/GENE-DB human TR gene sequences so that V and J genes could be assigned. A later analysis assigned CDR3 sequences and most-parsimonious VDJ recombination scenarios with the TCRdist pipeline. In a later analysis, each TCR beta chain was defined by its CDR3 amino acid sequence together with its V-gene family, and reads without a unique V-gene family were excluded. To address suspected cross-contamination and a sequencing artifact, a later analysis removed several hundred highly shared, low-generation-probability nucleotide sequences. In a later analysis, a clonal expansion index for each public chain was calculated from normalized within-repertoire ranks of inferred template counts. In a later analysis, generation probabilities were computed with a VDJ recombination model fitted to out-of-frame rearrangements, and the resulting probabilities were checked against IGoR. In a later analysis, TCR-TCR, TCR-HLA and TCR-CMV co-occurrence was scored with hypergeometric tests, and a repertoire-size bias correction was applied to TCR pairs. To estimate false discovery rates, a later analysis permuted the HLA or CMV assignments 20 times. A later analysis grouped co-occurring TCRs with DBSCAN, adding TCRdist sequence similarity when clustering within HLA-allele-positive subsets. For co-occurrence clustering, repertoires with fewer than 30,000 or more than 120,000 public chains were excluded, along with five or six repertoires with anomalous nucleotide sharing. TCRdb provides this immuneACCESS table in a form limited to in-frame rearrangements. Some clones are lacking; in checked studies, under half of them reflect an unresolved V gene, and why the rest are absent is not known. For V, J and clone size, that table is used; D and trimming come from the DNA. The sample table shows some 150,000 clones, and roughly 85% are seen once. The ten largest clonotypes hold 2% to 2.5% of the sample.

The cohort was made up of under 800 healthy bone marrow donors. Cohort members were all nominally healthy when sampled, although unrecorded immune exposures were likely present. The donor was CMV seronegative and was included in the group of approximately 350 seronegative cohort members. Every donor gave a peripheral blood sample, and the peripheral blood mononuclear cells from that sample were used for TCR beta sequencing. The Qiagen DNeasy Blood Extraction Kit was used to extract genomic DNA from the blood cell samples. Only a few counts were recorded for this clone. The clone's antigen remains unknown. Per-base qualities were not stored, and no clone one base away is much larger.

The chain is made from TRBV4-3 and TRBJ2-7; 8 bases in the middle match TRBD1. The TCR was taken from a woman between 18 and 29 years old in good health and CMV-seronegative. The source material was PBMCs. The CDR3 protein is CASSQGPTTGVYEQYF. The DNA sequence follows: TGCGCCAGCAGCCAAGGACCGACGACAGGGGTCTACGAGCAGTACTTC.